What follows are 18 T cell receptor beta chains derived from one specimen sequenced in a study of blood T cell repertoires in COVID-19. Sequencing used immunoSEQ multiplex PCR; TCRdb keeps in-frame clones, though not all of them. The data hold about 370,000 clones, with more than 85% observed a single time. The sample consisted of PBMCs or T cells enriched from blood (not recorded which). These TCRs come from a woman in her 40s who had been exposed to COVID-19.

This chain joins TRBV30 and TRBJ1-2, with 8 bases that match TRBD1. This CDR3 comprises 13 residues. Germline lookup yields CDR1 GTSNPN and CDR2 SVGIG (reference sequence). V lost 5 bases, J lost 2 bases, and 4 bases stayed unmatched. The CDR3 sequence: CAWAQGGNYGYTF. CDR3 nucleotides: TGTGCCTGGGCACAGGGGGGGAACTATGGCTACACCTTC.

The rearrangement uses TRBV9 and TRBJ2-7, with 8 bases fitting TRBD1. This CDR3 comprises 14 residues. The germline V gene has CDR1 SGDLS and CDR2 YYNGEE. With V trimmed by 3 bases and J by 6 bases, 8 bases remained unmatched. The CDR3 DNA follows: TGTGCCAGCAGCGCCGGGGACAGGCCCACCGAGCAGTACTTC. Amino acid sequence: CASSAGDRPTEQYF.

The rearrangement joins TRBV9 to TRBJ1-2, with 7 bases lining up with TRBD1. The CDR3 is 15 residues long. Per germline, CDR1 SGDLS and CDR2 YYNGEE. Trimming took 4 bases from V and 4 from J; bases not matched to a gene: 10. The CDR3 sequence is CASSIRQGTSYGYTF. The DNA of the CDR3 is TGTGCCAGCAGCATTCGACAGGGTACGTCCTATGGCTACACCTTC.

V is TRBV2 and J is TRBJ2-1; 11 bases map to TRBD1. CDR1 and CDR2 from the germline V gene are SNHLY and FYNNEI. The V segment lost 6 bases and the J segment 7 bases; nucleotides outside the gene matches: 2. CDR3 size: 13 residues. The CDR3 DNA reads TGTGCCAGCAGCCGGGACAGGGGGAATGAGCAGTTCTTC. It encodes CASSRDRGNEQFF.

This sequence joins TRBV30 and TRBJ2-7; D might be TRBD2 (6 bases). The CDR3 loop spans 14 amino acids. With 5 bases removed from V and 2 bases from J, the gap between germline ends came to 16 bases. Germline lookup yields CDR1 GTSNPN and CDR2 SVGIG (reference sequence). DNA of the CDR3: TGTGCCTGGGGAGGGGCACCGATAGCCTACGAGCAGTACTTC. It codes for CAWGGAPIAYEQYF.

CDR3 sequence (DNA): TGTGCCAGCAGTCTGAAGGGGCTGGGGAACACTGAAGCTTTCTTT. As protein: CASSLKGLGNTEAFF. This sequence joins TRBV6-5 and TRBJ1-1, with D possibly being TRBD1 (5 bases). Germline V gene data show CDR1 as MNHEY and CDR2 as SVGAGI. The V end lost 5 bases, the J end lost 1 base, and 14 bases lay between the germline ends. The CDR3 contains 15 residues.

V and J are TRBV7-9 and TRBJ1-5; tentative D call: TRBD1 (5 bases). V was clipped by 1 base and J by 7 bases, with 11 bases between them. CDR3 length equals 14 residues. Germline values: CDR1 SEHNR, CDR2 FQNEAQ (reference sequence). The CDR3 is CASSLGGDLQPQHF. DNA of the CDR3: TGTGCCAGCAGCTTAGGGGGGGACCTGCAGCCCCAGCATTTT.

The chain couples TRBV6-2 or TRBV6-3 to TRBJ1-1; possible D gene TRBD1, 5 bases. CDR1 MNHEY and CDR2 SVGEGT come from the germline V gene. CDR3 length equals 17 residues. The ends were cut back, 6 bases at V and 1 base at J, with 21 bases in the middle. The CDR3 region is CASSHNAGGTSNTEAFF. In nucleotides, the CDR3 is TGTGCCAGCAGCCATAACGCCGGGGGAACGTCGAACACTGAAGCTTTCTTT.

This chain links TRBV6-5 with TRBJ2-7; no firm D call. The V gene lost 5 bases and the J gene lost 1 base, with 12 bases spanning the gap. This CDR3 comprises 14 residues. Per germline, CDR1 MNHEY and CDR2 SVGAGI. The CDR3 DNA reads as TGTGCCAGCAGTCAGACCAGGTCTTCCTACGAGCAGTACTTC. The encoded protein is CASSQTRSSYEQYF.

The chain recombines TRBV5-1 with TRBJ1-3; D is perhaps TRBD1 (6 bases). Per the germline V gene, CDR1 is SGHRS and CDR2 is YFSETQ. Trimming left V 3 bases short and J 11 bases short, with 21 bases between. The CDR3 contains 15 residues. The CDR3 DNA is TGCGCCAGCAGCTCGGACAGCCACCCTTCCGGAGCCATATATTTT. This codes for CASSSDSHPSGAIYF.

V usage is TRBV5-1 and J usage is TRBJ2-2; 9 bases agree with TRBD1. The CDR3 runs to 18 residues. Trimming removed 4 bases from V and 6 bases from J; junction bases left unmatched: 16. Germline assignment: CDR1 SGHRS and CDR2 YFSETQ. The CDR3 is CASSPEITGTGRSGELFF. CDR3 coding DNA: TGCGCCAGCAGCCCCGAAATTACCGGGACAGGGAGGTCCGGGGAGCTGTTTTTT.

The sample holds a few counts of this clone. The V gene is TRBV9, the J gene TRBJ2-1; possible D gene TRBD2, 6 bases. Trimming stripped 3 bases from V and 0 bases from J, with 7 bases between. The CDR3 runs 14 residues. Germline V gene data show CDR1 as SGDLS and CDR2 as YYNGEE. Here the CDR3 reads CASSATSSYNEQFF. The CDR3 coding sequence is TGTGCCAGCAGCGCGACTAGCTCCTACAATGAGCAGTTCTTC.

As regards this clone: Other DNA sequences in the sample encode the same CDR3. The CDR3 loop is CASSVAGTDTQYF. CDR3 bases: TGTGCCAGCAGCGTAGCCGGCACAGATACGCAGTATTTT. The rearrangement links TRBV9 to TRBJ2-3; D gene ambiguous. This CDR3 comprises 13 residues. The V end lost 0 bases, the J end lost 1 base, and 3 bases lay between the germline ends. Germline-derived CDR1 and CDR2 are SGDLS and YYNGEE.

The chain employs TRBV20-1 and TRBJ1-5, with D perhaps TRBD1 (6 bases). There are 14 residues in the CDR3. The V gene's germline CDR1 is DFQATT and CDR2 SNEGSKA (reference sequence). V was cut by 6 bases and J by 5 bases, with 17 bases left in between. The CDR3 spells CSASRGAEDQPQHF. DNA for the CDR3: TGCAGTGCGAGTCGGGGGGCAGAGGATCAGCCCCAGCATTTT.

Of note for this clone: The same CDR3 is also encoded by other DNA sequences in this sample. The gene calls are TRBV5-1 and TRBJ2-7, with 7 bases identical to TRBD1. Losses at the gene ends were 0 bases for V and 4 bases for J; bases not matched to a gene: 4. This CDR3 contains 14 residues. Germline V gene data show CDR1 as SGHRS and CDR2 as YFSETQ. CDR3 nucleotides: TGCGCCAGCAGCTTGGACAGGGGTCCATACGAGCAGTACTTC. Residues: CASSLDRGPYEQYF.

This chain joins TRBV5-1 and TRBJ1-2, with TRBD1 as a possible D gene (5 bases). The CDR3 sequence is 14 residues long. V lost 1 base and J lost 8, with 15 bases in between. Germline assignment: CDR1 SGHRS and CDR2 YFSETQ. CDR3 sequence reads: CASSLPGQTRGYTF. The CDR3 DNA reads TGCGCCAGCAGCTTGCCAGGACAAACGCGCGGCTACACCTTC.

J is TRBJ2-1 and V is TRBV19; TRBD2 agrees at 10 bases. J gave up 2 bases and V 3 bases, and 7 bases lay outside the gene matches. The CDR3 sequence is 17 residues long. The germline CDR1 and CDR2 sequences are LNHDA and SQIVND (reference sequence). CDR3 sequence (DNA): TGTGCCAGTAGTATGAGGGCTAGCGGGAGACCCTACAATGAGCAGTTCTTC. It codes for CASSMRASGRPYNEQFF. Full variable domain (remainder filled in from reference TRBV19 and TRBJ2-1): DGGITQSPKYLFRKEGQNVTLSCEQNLNHDAMYWYRQDPGQGLRLIYYSQIVNDFQKGDIAEGYSVSREKKESFPLTVTSAQKNPTAFYLCASSMRASGRPYNEQFFGPGTRLTVL.

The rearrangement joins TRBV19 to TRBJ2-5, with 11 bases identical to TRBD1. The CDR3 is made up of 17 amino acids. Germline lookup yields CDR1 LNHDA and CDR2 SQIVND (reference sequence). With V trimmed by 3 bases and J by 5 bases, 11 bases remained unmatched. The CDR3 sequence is CASSIGTGGRVTETQYF. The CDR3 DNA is TGTGCCAGTAGTATTGGGACAGGGGGAAGAGTTACGGAGACCCAGTACTTC. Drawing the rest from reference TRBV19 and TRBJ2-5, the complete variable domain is DGGITQSPKYLFRKEGQNVTLSCEQNLNHDAMYWYRQDPGQGLRLIYYSQIVNDFQKGDIAEGYSVSREKKESFPLTVTSAQKNPTAFYLCASSIGTGGRVTETQYFGPGTRLLVL.